Sequencing of this T cell receptor (beta chain) was carried out in a study of shared clonotypes between healthy human individuals. Profiled with immunoSEQ multiplex PCR; TCRdb holds only in-frame clones, not every one. The sample has about 680,000 clones; around 92% are singletons. The CDR3 contains 13 residues. Germline-derived CDR1 and CDR2 are MNHEY and SMNVEV (reference sequence). Trimming took 2 bases from V and 6 from J, leaving 9 bases between them. Positive CCR7 selection of CD45RO-negative cells yielded the naive CD8 cells, and terminally differentiated effector memory CD45RA+ cells were excluded.

The sample comprised naive CD8+ T cells sorted from blood. V usage is TRBV27 and J usage is TRBJ2-3; D assignment may be TRBD1 or TRBD2 (5 bases each). This sequence originates from a man younger than 40 in good health. This chain's CDR3 is CASSLGTMDTQYF. CDR3 bases: TGTGCCAGCAGTTTAGGGACGATGGATACGCAGTATTTT.